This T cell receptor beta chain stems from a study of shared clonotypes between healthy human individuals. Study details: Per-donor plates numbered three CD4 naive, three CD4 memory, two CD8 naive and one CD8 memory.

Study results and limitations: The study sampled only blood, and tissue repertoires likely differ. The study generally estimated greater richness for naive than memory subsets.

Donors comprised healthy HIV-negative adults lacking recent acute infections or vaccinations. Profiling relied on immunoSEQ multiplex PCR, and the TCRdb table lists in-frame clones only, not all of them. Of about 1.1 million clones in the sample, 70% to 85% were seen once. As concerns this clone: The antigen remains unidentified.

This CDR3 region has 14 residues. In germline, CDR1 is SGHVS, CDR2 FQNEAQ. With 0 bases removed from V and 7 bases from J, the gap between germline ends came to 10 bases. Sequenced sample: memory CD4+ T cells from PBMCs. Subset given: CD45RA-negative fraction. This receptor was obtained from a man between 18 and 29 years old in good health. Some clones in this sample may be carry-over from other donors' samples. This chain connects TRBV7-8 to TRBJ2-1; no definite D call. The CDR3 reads CASSLASGSNEQFF. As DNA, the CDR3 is TGTGCCAGCAGCTTAGCTTCAGGTTCGAATGAGCAGTTCTTC.